This T cell receptor beta chain was identified during a study of neoadjuvant anti-PD-1 for oral cavity cancer. In the study overall: Most patients had three to four biweekly doses of 3 mg/kg nivolumab before resection. Patients without progression received a fourth nivolumab dose around day 43, then surgical resection on days 50-56.

Germline CDR1 reads SGDLS; CDR2 reads YYNGEE. The CDR3 has 14 residues. V was trimmed by 0 bases and J by 0 bases, leaving 7 bases between them. Sequenced by immunoSEQ multiplex PCR; TCRdb stores in-frame clones only, minus some. The sample shows more than 4,500 clones, 58% of them seen only once. The sample here was tumor tissue, taken before nivolumab (anti-PD-1) treatment. The chain has TRBV9 and TRBJ2-7; D is uncertain. The sequence came from a person aged 35-80 years with oral cavity squamous cell carcinoma. CDR3 loop: CASSVVGSSYEQYF. Written as DNA, the CDR3 is TGTGCCAGCAGCGTAGTTGGAAGCTCCTACGAGCAGTACTTC.